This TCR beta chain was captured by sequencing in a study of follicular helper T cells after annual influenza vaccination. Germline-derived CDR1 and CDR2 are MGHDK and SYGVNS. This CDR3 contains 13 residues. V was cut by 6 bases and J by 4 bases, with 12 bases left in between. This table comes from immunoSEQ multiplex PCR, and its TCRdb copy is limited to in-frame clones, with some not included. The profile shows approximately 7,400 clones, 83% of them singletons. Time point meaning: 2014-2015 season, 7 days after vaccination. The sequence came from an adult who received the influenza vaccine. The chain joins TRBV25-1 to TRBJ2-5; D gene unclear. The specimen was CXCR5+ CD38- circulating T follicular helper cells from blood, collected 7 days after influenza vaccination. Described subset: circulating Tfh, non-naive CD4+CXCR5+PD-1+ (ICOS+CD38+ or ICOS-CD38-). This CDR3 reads CASRRPLGETQYF. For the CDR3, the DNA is TGTGCCAGCAGGAGGCCCCTCGGAGAGACCCAGTACTTC.